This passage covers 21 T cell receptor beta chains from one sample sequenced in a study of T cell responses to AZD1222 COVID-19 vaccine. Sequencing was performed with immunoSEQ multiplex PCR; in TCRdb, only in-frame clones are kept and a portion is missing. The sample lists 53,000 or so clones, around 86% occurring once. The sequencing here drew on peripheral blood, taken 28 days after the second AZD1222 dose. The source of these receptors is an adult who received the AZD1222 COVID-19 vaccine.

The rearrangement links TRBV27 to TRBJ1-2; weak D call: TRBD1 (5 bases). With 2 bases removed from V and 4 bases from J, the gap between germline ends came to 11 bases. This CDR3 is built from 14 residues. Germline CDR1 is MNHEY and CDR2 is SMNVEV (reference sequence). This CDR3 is CASSLNRNSYGYTF. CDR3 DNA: TGTGCCAGCAGTTTAAACAGGAACAGCTATGGCTACACCTTC.

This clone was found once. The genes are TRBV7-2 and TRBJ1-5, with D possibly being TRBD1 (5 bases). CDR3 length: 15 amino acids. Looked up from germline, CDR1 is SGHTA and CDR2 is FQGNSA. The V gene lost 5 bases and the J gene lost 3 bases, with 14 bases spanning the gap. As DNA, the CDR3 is TGTGCCAGCAGCCTCATGCTAGGGGCCAATCAGCCCCAGCATTTT. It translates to CASSLMLGANQPQHF. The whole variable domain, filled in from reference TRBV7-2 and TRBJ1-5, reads GAGVSQSPSNKVTEKGKDVELRCDPISGHTALYWYRQSLGQGLEFLIYFQGNSAPDKSGLPSDRFSAERTGGSVSTLTIQRTQQEDSAVYLCASSLMLGANQPQHFGDGTRLSIL.

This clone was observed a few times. The CDR3 protein is CASSLDLGPSYEQYF. The CDR3, as DNA: TGTGCCAGCAGCTTAGATCTGGGACCCTCCTACGAGCAGTACTTC. The J gene is TRBJ2-7, the V gene TRBV11-2; possibly TRBD1 or TRBD2 for D (5 bases each). Trimming took 0 bases from V and 0 from J, leaving 9 bases between them. This CDR3 contains 15 residues. Germline CDR1 is SGHAT and CDR2 is FQNNGV.

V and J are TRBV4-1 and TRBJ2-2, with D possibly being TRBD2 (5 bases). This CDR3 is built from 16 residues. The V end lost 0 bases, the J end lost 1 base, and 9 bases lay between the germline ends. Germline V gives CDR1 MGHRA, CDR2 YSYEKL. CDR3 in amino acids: CASSQDVGGNTGELFF. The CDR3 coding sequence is TGCGCCAGCAGCCAAGATGTCGGAGGGAACACCGGGGAGCTGTTTTTT.

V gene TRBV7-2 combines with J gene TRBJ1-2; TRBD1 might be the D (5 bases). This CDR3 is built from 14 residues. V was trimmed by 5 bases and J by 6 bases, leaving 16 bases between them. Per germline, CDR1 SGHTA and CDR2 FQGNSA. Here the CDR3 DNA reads TGTGCCAGCAGCCCGGAGGTGCGAGGGGATGGCTACACCTTC. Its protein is CASSPEVRGDGYTF.

In DNA, the CDR3 is TGCAGCGTCCATCCTGAGACAGTAGGTGGGGCTTTCTTT. Translating gives CSVHPETVGGAFF. This chain links TRBV29-1 with TRBJ1-1, with a weak D call TRBD1 (5 bases). From germline, CDR1 is SQVTM and CDR2 ANQGSEA. V lost 6 bases, J lost 11 bases, and 22 bases lay in between. The CDR3 runs to 13 residues.

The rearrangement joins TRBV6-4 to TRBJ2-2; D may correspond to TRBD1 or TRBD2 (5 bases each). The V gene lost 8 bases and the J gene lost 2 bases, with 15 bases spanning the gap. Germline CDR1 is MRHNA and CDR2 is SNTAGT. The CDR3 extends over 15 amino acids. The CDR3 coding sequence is TGTGCCAGCGGCCGCCGGGGCGGCAACACCGGGGAGCTGTTTTTT. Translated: CASGRRGGNTGELFF.

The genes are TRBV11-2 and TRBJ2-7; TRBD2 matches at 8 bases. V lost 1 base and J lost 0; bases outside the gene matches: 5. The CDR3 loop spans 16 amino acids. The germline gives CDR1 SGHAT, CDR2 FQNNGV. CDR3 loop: CASSLAGGPISYEQYF. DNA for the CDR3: TGTGCCAGCAGCTTAGCGGGAGGGCCGATCTCCTACGAGCAGTACTTC. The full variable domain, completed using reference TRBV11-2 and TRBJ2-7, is EAGVAQSPRYKIIEKRQSVAFWCNPISGHATLYWYQQILGQGPKLLIQFQNNGVVDDSQLPKDRFSAERLKGVDSTLKIQPAKLEDSAVYLCASSLAGGPISYEQYFGPGTRLTVT.

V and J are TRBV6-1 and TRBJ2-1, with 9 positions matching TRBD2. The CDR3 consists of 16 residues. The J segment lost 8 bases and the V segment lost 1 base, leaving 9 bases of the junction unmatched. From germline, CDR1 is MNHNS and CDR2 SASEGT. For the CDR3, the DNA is TGTGCCAGCAGTGAAGGTAGTAGCGGGAGTATCCATGAGCAGTTCTTC. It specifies CASSEGSSGSIHEQFF.

The CDR3: CASSTVSGSVSNQPQHF. The CDR3 nucleotides read TGTGCCAGTAGTACCGTATCAGGGTCAGTTAGCAATCAGCCCCAGCATTTT. This chain joins TRBV19 and TRBJ1-5; weak D call: TRBD1 (5 bases). The ends were cut back, 4 bases at V and 0 bases at J, with 16 bases in the middle. The CDR3 runs 17 residues. Germline lookup yields CDR1 LNHDA and CDR2 SQIVND (reference sequence). Filled out from reference TRBV19 and TRBJ1-5, the complete variable domain reads DGGITQSPKYLFRKEGQNVTLSCEQNLNHDAMYWYRQDPGQGLRLIYYSQIVNDFQKGDIAEGYSVSREKKESFPLTVTSAQKNPTAFYLCASSTVSGSVSNQPQHFGDGTRLSIL.

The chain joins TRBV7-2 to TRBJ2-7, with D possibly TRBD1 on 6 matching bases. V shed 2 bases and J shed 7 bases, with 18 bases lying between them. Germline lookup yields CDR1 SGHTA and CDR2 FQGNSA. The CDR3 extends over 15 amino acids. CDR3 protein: CASSLFSLGAQEQYF. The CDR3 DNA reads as TGTGCCAGCAGCTTATTTTCTCTGGGGGCACAAGAGCAGTACTTC. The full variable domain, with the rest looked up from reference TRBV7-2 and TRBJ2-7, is GAGVSQSPSNKVTEKGKDVELRCDPISGHTALYWYRQSLGQGLEFLIYFQGNSAPDKSGLPSDRFSAERTGGSVSTLTIQRTQQEDSAVYLCASSLFSLGAQEQYFGPGTRLTVT.

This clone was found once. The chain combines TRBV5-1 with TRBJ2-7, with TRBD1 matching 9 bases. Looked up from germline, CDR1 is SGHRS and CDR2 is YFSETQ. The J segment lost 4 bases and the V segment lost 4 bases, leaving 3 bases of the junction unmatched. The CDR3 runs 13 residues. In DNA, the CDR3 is TGCGCCAGCAGCGGGGACAGGGCTTACGAGCAGTACTTC. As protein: CASSGDRAYEQYF.

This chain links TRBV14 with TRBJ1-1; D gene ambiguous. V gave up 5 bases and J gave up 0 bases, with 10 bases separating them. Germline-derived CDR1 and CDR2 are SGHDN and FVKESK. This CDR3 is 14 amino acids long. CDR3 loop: CASSAHVMNTEAFF. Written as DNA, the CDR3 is TGTGCCAGCAGCGCACACGTTATGAACACTGAAGCTTTCTTT.

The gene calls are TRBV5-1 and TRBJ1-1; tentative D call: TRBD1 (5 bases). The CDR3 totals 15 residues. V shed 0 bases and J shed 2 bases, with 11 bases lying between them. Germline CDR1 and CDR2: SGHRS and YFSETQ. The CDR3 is CASSLAGDLNTEAFF. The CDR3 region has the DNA TGCGCCAGCAGCTTGGCGGGGGACCTAAACACTGAAGCTTTCTTT.

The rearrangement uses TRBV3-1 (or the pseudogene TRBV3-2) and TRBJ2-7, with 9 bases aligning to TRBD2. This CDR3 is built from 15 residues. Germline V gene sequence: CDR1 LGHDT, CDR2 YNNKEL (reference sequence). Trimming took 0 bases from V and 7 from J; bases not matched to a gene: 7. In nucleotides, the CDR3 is TGTGCCAGCAGCCAAGAGGGAGCGGGAGGATGGGAGCAGTACTTC. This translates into CASSQEGAGGWEQYF.

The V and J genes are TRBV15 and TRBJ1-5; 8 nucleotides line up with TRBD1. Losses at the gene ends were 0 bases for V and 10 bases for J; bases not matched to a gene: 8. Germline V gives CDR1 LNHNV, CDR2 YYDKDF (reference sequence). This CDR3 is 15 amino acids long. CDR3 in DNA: TGTGCCACCAGCAGAGATCGAGGACAGGGAATCCCCCAGCATTTT. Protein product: CATSRDRGQGIPQHF.

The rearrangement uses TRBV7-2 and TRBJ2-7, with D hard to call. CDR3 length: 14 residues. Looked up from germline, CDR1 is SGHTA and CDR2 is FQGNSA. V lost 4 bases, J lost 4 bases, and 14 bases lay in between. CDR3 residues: CASSSSTRGYEQYF. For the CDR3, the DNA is TGTGCCAGCAGCTCGTCGACCCGTGGGTACGAGCAGTACTTC.

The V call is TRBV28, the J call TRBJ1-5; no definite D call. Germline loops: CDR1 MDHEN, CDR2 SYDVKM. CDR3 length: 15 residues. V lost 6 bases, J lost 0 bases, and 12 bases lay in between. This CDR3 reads CASSPDGYSNQPQHF. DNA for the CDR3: TGTGCCAGCAGCCCTGACGGCTATAGCAATCAGCCCCAGCATTTT.

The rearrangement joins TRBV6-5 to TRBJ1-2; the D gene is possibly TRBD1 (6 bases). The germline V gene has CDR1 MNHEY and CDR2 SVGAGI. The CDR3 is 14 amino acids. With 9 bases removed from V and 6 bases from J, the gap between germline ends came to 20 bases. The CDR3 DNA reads TGTGCCAGTAGCCCCATCGGGGGGGCGAATGGCTACACCTTC. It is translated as CASSPIGGANGYTF.

In nucleotides, the CDR3 is TGCGCCAGCAGCTCGGCACGGGCCCTGAACACTGAAGCTTTCTTT. Its protein is CASSSARALNTEAFF. The V gene is TRBV5-1, the J gene TRBJ1-1, with D unclear. Between the trimmed V and J ends, which lost 3 bases and 0 bases, there was a span of 12 bases. The CDR3 extends over 15 amino acids. Germline V gives CDR1 SGHRS, CDR2 YFSETQ.

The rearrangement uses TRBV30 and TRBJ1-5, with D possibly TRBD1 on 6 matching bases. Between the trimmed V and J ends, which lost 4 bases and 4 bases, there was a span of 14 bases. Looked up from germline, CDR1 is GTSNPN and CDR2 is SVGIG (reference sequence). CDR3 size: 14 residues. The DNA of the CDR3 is TGTGCCTGGAACTGGGGACAACTAAATCAGCCCCAGCATTTT. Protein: CAWNWGQLNQPQHF.